Below, one T cell receptor beta chain is given with its context. No antigen is known for it. The data were obtained in a study of T cells after posttransplantation cyclophosphamide. The study's findings and limits: Blood and skin or GI T cell repertoires showed limited TRB overlap.

The CDR3 totals 14 residues. Deletions cut 1 base from V and 2 bases from J, with 10 bases between. Germline V CDR1 and CDR2: SGHNT, YYREEE (reference sequence). Here immunoSEQ multiplex PCR was the method, and the copy in TCRdb shows in-frame clones only, minus some. The sample has roughly 3,500 clones; 84% are singletons. The chain combines TRBV5-4 with TRBJ2-7; TRBD2 is a possible D gene (6 bases). This receptor was obtained from a woman aged 55-70 years in good health, CMV-negative, and a related stem cell transplant donor. The sample was CD8+ T cells sorted from bone marrow. In DNA form, the CDR3 reads TGTGCCAGCAGCTTGCGGGACTTTCCCTACGAGCAGTACTTC. It specifies CASSLRDFPYEQYF.